Each of the 28 T cell receptor beta chains below was sequenced from the same sample in a study of cytomegalovirus exposure and HLA in healthy donors. Both 60 Vbeta primers and 13 Jbeta primers went into the PCR. Sequencing was performed with immunoSEQ multiplex PCR; in TCRdb, only in-frame clones are kept and a portion is missing. Counted here are around 110,000 clones, about 75% occurring once; the ten biggest clones make up roughly 2.9%. Material: PBMCs. The source of these receptors is a male donor in good health and CMV-seropositive.

The table lists this clone with a count of one. The chain couples TRBV5-4 to TRBJ1-2; no reliable D call. The V gene lost 4 bases and the J gene lost 4 bases, with 14 bases spanning the gap. The CDR3 consists of 14 residues. The V gene's germline CDR1 is SGHNT and CDR2 YYREEE (reference sequence). This chain's CDR3 is CASSISTAGYGYTF. DNA of the CDR3: TGTGCCAGCAGCATTTCCACAGCGGGCTATGGCTACACCTTC.

V usage is TRBV7-9 and J usage is TRBJ2-7; 8 bases are shared with TRBD1. Germline CDR1 SEHNR, CDR2 FQNEAQ (reference sequence). Trimming removed 5 bases from V and 2 bases from J; junction bases left unmatched: 11. This CDR3 contains 16 residues. The CDR3 bases are TGTGCCAGCAGCCAAATCACAGGGGGAGCCCCCTACGAGCAGTACTTC. Encoded protein: CASSQITGGAPYEQYF.

The CDR3, as DNA: TGTGCCACCAGCAGGGGAGTTAGTGGGACCCAGTACTTC. As protein: CATSRGVSGTQYF. The chain recombines TRBV15 with TRBJ2-5, with D possibly matching TRBD2 (5 bases). V shed 3 bases and J shed 7 bases, with 12 bases lying between them. Germline-derived CDR1 and CDR2 are LNHNV and YYDKDF (reference sequence). The CDR3 totals 13 residues.

The J gene is TRBJ2-2, the V gene TRBV5-4; D not certain. Looked up from germline, CDR1 is SGHNT and CDR2 is YYREEE (reference sequence). This CDR3 is 15 amino acids long. Trimming pared 3 bases from V and 2 bases from J, leaving 11 bases between. The CDR3 DNA is TGTGCCAGCAGCTCTCCACGGTCCAACACCGGGGAGCTGTTTTTT. Amino acid sequence: CASSSPRSNTGELFF.

The chain joins TRBV29-1 to TRBJ2-3, with 10 bases aligning to TRBD2. CDR3 length: 17 residues. The ends lost 1 base at V and 1 base at J; junction bases unmatched: 8. From germline, CDR1 is SQVTM and CDR2 ANQGSEA. In nucleotides, the CDR3 is TGCAGCGTTGAAGGAGTCAGCGGGAGGGCCGGCACAGATACGCAGTATTTT. Protein product: CSVEGVSGRAGTDTQYF.

This clone was seen a few times. One end of the junction varies from germline; a read error may be responsible. CDR3 region: CAQGNQPQNF. The CDR3 DNA sequence: TGTGCCCAGGGCAATCAGCCCCAGAATTTT. The chain has TRBV30 and TRBJ1-5, with a weak D call TRBD1 (5 bases). The CDR3 runs 10 residues. Germline loops: CDR1 GTSNPN, CDR2 SVGIG (reference sequence). Filled out from reference TRBV30 and TRBJ1-5, the complete variable domain reads SQTIHQWPATLVQPVGSPLSLECTVEGTSNPNLYWYRQAAGRGLQLLFYSVGIGQISSEVPQNLSASRPQDRQFILSSKKLLLSDSGFYLCAQGNQPQNFGDGTRLSIL.

V and J are TRBV4-1 and TRBJ1-6, with TRBD1 identical over 7 bases. The CDR3 has 15 residues. The J segment lost 7 bases and the V segment lost 1 base, leaving 4 bases of the junction unmatched. Germline lookup yields CDR1 MGHRA and CDR2 YSYEKL. The chain's CDR3 is CASSQGARGNSPLHF. The CDR3, as DNA: TGCGCCAGCAGCCAAGGGGCCAGGGGGAATTCACCCCTCCACTTT.

The genes are TRBV14 and TRBJ2-5, with 8 nucleotides matching TRBD1. The CDR3 contains 16 residues. V gave up 4 bases and J gave up 4 bases; unmatched junction bases: 11. Germline lookup yields CDR1 SGHDN and CDR2 FVKESK. CDR3 DNA: TGTGCCAGCAGCCCGACGAGGACAGGGTTGGGAGAGACCCAGTACTTC. Translating it yields CASSPTRTGLGETQYF.

This clone was recorded a few times. The V gene is TRBV7-6, the J gene TRBJ1-1; the match to TRBD1 covers 7 bases. The trim removed 5 bases at V and 6 bases at J, leaving 3 bases unmatched. The CDR3 has 12 residues. Germline CDR1 and CDR2: SGHVS and FNYEAQ. DNA for the CDR3: TGTGCCAGCAGCCGCCAGGGGGCTGAAGCTTTCTTT. Protein sequence: CASSRQGAEAFF.

The chain couples TRBV7-9 to TRBJ2-7; 7 bases map to TRBD1. The CDR3 runs to 14 residues. Trimming at V came to 6 bases and at J to 7 bases, leaving 12 bases not matched to a gene. From germline, CDR1 is SEHNR and CDR2 FQNEAQ (reference sequence). CDR3 coding DNA: TGTGCCAGCAGTTACGACAGGGCCGGAGAGGAGCAGTACTTC. Protein product: CASSYDRAGEEQYF.

In the case of this clone: Other DNA sequences in this specimen translate into the identical CDR3. The gene calls are TRBV14 and TRBJ1-1; D is possibly TRBD1 (6 bases). Germline values: CDR1 SGHDN, CDR2 FVKESK. The CDR3 spans 17 residues. V gave up 4 bases and J gave up 1 base, with 19 bases separating them. This CDR3 reads CASSRQFSGTKNTEAFF. Written as DNA, the CDR3 is TGTGCCAGCAGCCGCCAATTCTCTGGGACAAAGAACACTGAAGCTTTCTTT. Variable domain in full (rest from reference TRBV14 and TRBJ1-1): EAGVTQFPSHSVIEKGQTVTLRCDPISGHDNLYWYRRVMGKEIKFLLHFVKESKQDESGMPNNRFLAERTGGTYSTLKVQPAELEDSGVYFCASSRQFSGTKNTEAFFGQGTRLTVV.

This chain joins TRBV4-3 and TRBJ2-5; D possibly corresponds to TRBD2 (7 bases). Per germline, CDR1 LGHNA and CDR2 YSLEER. V lost 4 bases and J 4 bases, leaving 22 bases between the germline ends. This CDR3 contains 17 residues. The CDR3 region is CASSRGKGEGGGETQYF. In nucleotides, the CDR3 is TGCGCCAGCAGCCGAGGAAAGGGGGAGGGAGGGGGAGAGACCCAGTACTTC.

This sequence joins TRBV7-2 and TRBJ1-5; D gene ambiguous. The CDR3 extends over 12 amino acids. With 5 bases removed from V and 5 bases from J, the gap between germline ends came to 7 bases. CDR1 SGHTA and CDR2 FQGNSA come from the germline V gene. This CDR3 reads CASSLRDQPQHF. CDR3 bases: TGTGCCAGCAGCCTAAGAGATCAGCCCCAGCATTTT.

This chain links TRBV9 with TRBJ2-1; 9 bases are a match to TRBD1. From germline, CDR1 is SGDLS and CDR2 YYNGEE. CDR3 size: 14 residues. V shed 4 bases and J 6 bases; nucleotides not matched to a gene: 5. Here the CDR3 reads CASSTGTGTNEQFF. The CDR3 DNA reads TGTGCCAGCAGCACCGGGACAGGGACCAATGAGCAGTTCTTC. The full variable domain, its missing parts supplied by reference TRBV9 and TRBJ2-1, is DSGVTQTPKHLITATGQRVTLRCSPRSGDLSVYWYQQSLDQGLQFLIQYYNGEERAKGNILERFSAQQFPDLHSELNLSSLELGDSALYFCASSTGTGTNEQFFGPGTRLTVL.

This clone was seen a single time. The chain is built from TRBV2 and TRBJ2-7; D possibly corresponds to TRBD2 (5 bases). Germline-derived CDR1 and CDR2 are SNHLY and FYNNEI. There are 11 residues in the CDR3. Trimming removed 7 bases from V and 9 bases from J, with 13 bases in between. CDR3 residues: CASMGVALQYF. The DNA for the CDR3 is TGTGCCAGCATGGGAGTGGCCCTGCAGTACTTC.

CDR3 region: CASSPRGTSGRAANEQFF. The CDR3, as DNA: TGTGCCAGTAGTCCGCGGGGGACTAGCGGGAGGGCCGCCAATGAGCAGTTCTTC. This sequence joins TRBV19 and TRBJ2-1, with 16 bases matching TRBD2. The CDR3 totals 18 residues. CDR1 and CDR2 from the germline V gene are LNHDA and SQIVND (reference sequence). J gave up 6 bases and V 5 bases, and 10 bases lay outside the gene matches.

V usage is TRBV5-1 and J usage is TRBJ2-3; D gene ambiguous. V shed 1 base and J shed 4 bases, with 7 bases lying between them. Germline V CDR1 and CDR2: SGHRS, YFSETQ. This CDR3 comprises 13 residues. CDR3 sequence reads: CASSLRSSDTQYF. The CDR3 bases are TGCGCCAGCAGCTTGAGGAGTTCAGATACGCAGTATTTT.

The rearrangement links TRBV10-3 to TRBJ2-7; 7 bases agree with TRBD1. V was clipped by 7 bases and J by 2 bases; unmatched bases: 5. The CDR3 has 13 amino acids. Germline CDR1 ENHRY, CDR2 SYGVKD. The CDR3 loop is CAIMGTEPYEQYF. In nucleotides, the CDR3 is TGTGCCATCATGGGGACAGAGCCCTACGAGCAGTACTTC.

This clone was seen a handful of times. The chain links TRBV15 to TRBJ1-5; D is unresolved. The CDR3 has 16 amino acids. Per the germline V gene, CDR1 is LNHNV and CDR2 is YYDKDF (reference sequence). The V and J ends lost 0 bases and 4 bases respectively, with 13 bases between them. DNA of the CDR3: TGTGCCACCAGCAGAGATCTGGCAGTCCTTAATCAGCCCCAGCATTTT. It is translated as CATSRDLAVLNQPQHF.

The CDR3 region has the DNA TGTGCCAGCAGCCTCACCGGGACAGTCAATCAGCCCCAGCATTTT. It yields the protein CASSLTGTVNQPQHF. The chain joins TRBV7-2 to TRBJ1-5, with 7 bases matching TRBD1. V shed 5 bases, J shed 3 bases, and the junction held 7 bases outside the gene matches. The CDR3 runs 15 residues. Germline V gene sequence: CDR1 SGHTA, CDR2 FQGNSA.

This rearrangement joins TRBV18 to TRBJ2-3; D is possibly TRBD2 (6 bases). V lost 0 bases, J lost 4 bases, and 11 bases lay in between. CDR3 length: 15 residues. The germline CDR1 and CDR2 sequences are KGHSH and LQKENI. The CDR3 coding sequence is TGTGCCAGCTCACCACCTCCGGGAGCGGCAGATACGCAGTATTTT. Translation gives CASSPPPGAADTQYF.

Only a few counts were recorded for this clone. The rearrangement uses TRBV5-6 and TRBJ1-1; D not resolved. V was shortened by 3 bases and J by 8 bases, with 8 bases between the two germline ends. The CDR3 has 11 residues. Germline CDR1 reads SGHDT; CDR2 reads YYEEEE. The CDR3 loop reads CASSSYLEAFF. Written as DNA, the CDR3 is TGTGCCAGCAGCTCGTACCTAGAAGCTTTCTTT.

This chain connects TRBV29-1 to TRBJ1-2, with 9 bases matching TRBD1. The V and J ends lost 1 base and 5 bases, in that order; junction bases with no gene match: 8. Looked up from germline, CDR1 is SQVTM and CDR2 is ANQGSEA. This CDR3 region has 15 residues. The CDR3 nucleotides read TGCAGCGTTGAAGTGGGACAGGGCAACTCGTATGGCTACACCTTC. Encoded protein: CSVEVGQGNSYGYTF. Supplemented by reference TRBV29-1 and TRBJ1-2, the full variable domain reads SAVISQKPSRDICQRGTSLTIQCQVDSQVTMMFWYRQQPGQSLTLIATANQGSEATYESGFVIDKFPISRPNLTFSTLTVSNMSPEDSSIYLCSVEVGQGNSYGYTFGSGTRLTVV.

This clone has more than one count but fewer than ten. The chain has TRBV9 and TRBJ2-1; unclear D gene. The CDR3 is 14 amino acids. The V gene lost 0 bases and the J gene lost 9 bases, with 13 bases spanning the gap. Germline V CDR1 and CDR2: SGDLS, YYNGEE. For the CDR3, the DNA is TGTGCCAGCAGCGTAGGTGGCTCAACGCCTGAGCAGTTCTTC. This gives the protein CASSVGGSTPEQFF. The full variable domain, in which reference TRBV9 and TRBJ2-1 provide the parts outside the CDR3, is DSGVTQTPKHLITATGQRVTLRCSPRSGDLSVYWYQQSLDQGLQFLIQYYNGEERAKGNILERFSAQQFPDLHSELNLSSLELGDSALYFCASSVGGSTPEQFFGPGTRLTVL.

The V gene is TRBV11-2, the J gene TRBJ2-1; 9 positions agree with TRBD1. The germline V gene encodes CDR1 SGHAT and CDR2 FQNNGV. Germline trimming cut 4 bases from V and 4 bases from J; bases unmatched to any gene: 5. This CDR3 spans 15 amino acids. CDR3 bases: TGTGCCAGCAGCTATACGGGACAGGGTTACAATGAGCAGTTCTTC. Its protein is CASSYTGQGYNEQFF.

Of note for this clone: One junction end disagrees with the germline gene, perhaps due to a read error. Other DNA sequences in the same sample also yield this CDR3. This chain uses TRBV6-5 with TRBJ2-1; D uncertain. Germline V gene data show CDR1 as MNHEY and CDR2 as SVGAGI. The CDR3 sequence is 15 residues long. CDR3 DNA: TGTGCCAGCAGCTACTCGGGTAGCATCCTCACTGAGCAGTTCTTC. Protein: CASSYSGSILTEQFF.

In its sample, this clone was seen a few times. The chain employs TRBV6-5 and TRBJ2-1; D uncertain. V lost 0 bases, J lost 7 bases, and 10 bases lay in between. Germline V lookup: CDR1 MNHEY, CDR2 SVGAGI. The CDR3 extends over 14 amino acids. In DNA form, the CDR3 reads TGTGCCAGCAGTTACTCTAACAGCCCTAATGAGCAGTTCTTC. Translated: CASSYSNSPNEQFF.

CDR3 in DNA: TGTGCCAGCAGTCTCTCTAGCGGGAGTGTTACCTACGAGCAGTACTTC. Amino acid sequence: CASSLSSGSVTYEQYF. The chain combines TRBV28 with TRBJ2-7; 10 nucleotides agree with TRBD2. The V and J ends lost 5 bases and 2 bases, in that order; junction bases with no gene match: 9. The germline V gene encodes CDR1 MDHEN and CDR2 SYDVKM. The CDR3 has 16 amino acids. Looking up the rest from reference TRBV28 and TRBJ2-7 gives the full variable domain: DVKVTQSSRYLVKRTGEKVFLECVQDMDHENMFWYRQDPGLGLRLIYFSYDVKMKEKGDIPEGYSVSREKKERFSLILESASTNQTSMYLCASSLSSGSVTYEQYFGPGTRLTVT.